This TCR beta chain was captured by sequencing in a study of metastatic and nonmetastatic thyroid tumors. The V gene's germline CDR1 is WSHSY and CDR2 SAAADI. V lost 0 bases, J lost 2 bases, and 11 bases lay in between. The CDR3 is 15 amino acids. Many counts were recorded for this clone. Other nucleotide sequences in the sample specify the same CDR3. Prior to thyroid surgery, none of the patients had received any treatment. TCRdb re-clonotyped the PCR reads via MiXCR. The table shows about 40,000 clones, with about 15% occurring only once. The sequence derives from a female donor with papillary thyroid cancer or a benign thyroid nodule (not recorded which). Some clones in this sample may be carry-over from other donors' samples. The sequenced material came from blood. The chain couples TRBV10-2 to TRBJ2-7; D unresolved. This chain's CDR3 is CASSESAGYAYEQYF. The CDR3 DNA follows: TGCGCCAGCAGTGAGTCTGCCGGGTACGCCTACGAGCAGTACTTC.